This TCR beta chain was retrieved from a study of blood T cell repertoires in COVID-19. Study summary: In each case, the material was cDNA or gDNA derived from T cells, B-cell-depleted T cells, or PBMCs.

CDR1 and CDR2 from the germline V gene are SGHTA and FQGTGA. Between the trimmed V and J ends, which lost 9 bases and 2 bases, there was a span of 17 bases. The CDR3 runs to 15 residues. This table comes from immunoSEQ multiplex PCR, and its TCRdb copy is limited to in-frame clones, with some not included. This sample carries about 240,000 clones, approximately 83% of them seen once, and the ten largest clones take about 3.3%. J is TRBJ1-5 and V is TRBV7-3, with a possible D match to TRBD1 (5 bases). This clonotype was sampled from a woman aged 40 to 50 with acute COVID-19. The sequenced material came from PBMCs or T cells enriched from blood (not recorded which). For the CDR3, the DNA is TGTGCCAGTAATTATAGGGGTTGGGGCAATCAGCCCCAGCATTTT. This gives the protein CASNYRGWGNQPQHF.